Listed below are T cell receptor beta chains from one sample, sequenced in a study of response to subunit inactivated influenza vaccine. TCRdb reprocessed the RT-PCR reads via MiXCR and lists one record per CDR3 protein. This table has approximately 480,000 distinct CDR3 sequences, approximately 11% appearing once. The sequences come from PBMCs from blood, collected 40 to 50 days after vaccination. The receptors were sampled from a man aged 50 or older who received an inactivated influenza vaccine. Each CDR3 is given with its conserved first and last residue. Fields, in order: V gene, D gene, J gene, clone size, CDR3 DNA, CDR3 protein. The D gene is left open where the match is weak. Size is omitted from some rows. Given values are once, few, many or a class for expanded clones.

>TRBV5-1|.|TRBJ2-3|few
TGCGCCAGCAGCTTTAGGCAGACAGATACGCAGTATTTT
CASSFRQTDTQYF
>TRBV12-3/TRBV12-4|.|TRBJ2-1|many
TGTGCCAGCAGTTTGCGGGGAGCCCCTGAGCAGTTCTTC
CASSLRGAPEQFF
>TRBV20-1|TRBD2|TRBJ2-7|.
TGCAGTGCTAGCGACGACTGGATAGCGGGTCGCCAATCCTACGAGCAGTACTTC
CSASDDWIAGRQSYEQYF
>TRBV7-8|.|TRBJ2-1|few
TGTGCCAGCAGCTCCCAGGGGACGGGAATGGGCTACAATGAGCAGTTCTTC
CASSSQGTGMGYNEQFF
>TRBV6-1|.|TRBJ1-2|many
TGTGCCAGCAGTGAAGCAGATAACTATGGCTACACCTTC
CASSEADNYGYTF
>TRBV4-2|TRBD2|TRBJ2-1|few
TGTGCCAGCAGCCAAGATCCGGGAGCGGGGGAGCAGTTCTTC
CASSQDPGAGEQFF
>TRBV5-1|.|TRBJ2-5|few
TGCGCCAGCAGCGATACTGAAGGGGGGGAGACCCAGTACTTC
CASSDTEGGETQYF
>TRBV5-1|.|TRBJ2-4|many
TGCGCCAGCAGCTTGCCCGAACCTCTAGCCAAAAACATTCAGTACTTC
CASSLPEPLAKNIQYF
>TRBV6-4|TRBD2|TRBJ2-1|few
TGTGCCAGCAGTGGACTAGCGGGACCCCCCAATGAGCAGTTCTTC
CASSGLAGPPNEQFF
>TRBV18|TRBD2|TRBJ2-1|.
TGTGCCAGCTCACCAACTAGCGGAGACTACAATGAGCAGTTCTTC
CASSPTSGDYNEQFF
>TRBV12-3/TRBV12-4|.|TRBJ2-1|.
TGTGCCAGCAGCCCTTTATGGGGTGAGCAGTTCTTC
CASSPLWGEQFF
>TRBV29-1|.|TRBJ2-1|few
TGCAGCGTTGACGGGGGACCTAGGGGCTACAATGAGCAGTTCTTC
CSVDGGPRGYNEQFF
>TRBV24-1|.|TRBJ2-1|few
TGTGCCACCAGTGATTTCGGCAGGAGCTCCTACAATGAGCAGTTCTTC
CATSDFGRSSYNEQFF
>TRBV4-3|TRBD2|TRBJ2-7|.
TGCGCCAGCAGCCTATACCTTAGGACTAGCGGGCGTAGCTCCTACGAGCAGTACTTC
CASSLYLRTSGRSSYEQYF
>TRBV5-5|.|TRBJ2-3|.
TGTGCCAGCAGCTTGGCAGGACCATTCACGTATACGCAGTATTTT
CASSLAGPFTYTQYF
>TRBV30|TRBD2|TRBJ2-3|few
TGTGCCTGGAGTCTCCAGCGGGGCACCCGGGAAGATACGCAGTATTTT
CAWSLQRGTREDTQYF
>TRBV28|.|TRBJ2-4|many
TGTGCCAGCAGTTCGCCACTGACCAAAAACATTCAGTACTTC
CASSSPLTKNIQYF
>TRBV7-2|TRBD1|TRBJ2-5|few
TGTGCCAGCAGCTTAGGGACAGGGGGCAAGGAGACCCAGTACTTC
CASSLGTGGKETQYF
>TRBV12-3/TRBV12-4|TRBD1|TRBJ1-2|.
TGTGCCAGCAACCCGGAGGACAGGGGGTTTCAAAGTATGGCCCGCTACACCTTC
CASNPEDRGFQSMARYTF
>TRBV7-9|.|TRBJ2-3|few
TGTGCCAGCAGCTTCTCAAGTGGCGGGGGCACAGATACGCAGTATTTT
CASSFSSGGGTDTQYF
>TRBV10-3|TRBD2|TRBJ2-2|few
TGTGCCATCAGGGCGGGGGAGTCGGGGGAGCTGTTTTTT
CAIRAGESGELFF
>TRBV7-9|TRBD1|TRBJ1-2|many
TGTGCCAGCAGCGATGACAGGGGTGCACGGTATGGCTACACCTTC
CASSDDRGARYGYTF
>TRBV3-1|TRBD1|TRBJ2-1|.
TGTGCCAGCACCCAGTGGGACAGCTCCTACAACGAGCAGTTCTTC
CASTQWDSSYNEQFF
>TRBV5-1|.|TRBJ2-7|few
TGCGCCAGCAGCTCGGACAGACGCGAGCAGTACTTC
CASSSDRREQYF
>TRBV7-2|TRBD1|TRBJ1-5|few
TGTGCCAGCAGCTTAGTCGACAGGGGGGATCAGCCCCAGCATTTT
CASSLVDRGDQPQHF
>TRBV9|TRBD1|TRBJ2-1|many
TGTGCCAGCAGCCAGCAGGGACAGCCCTACAATGAGCAGTTCTTC
CASSQQGQPYNEQFF
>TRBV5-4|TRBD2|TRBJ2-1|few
TGTGCCAGCAGCTTCAGGTCTGGACTAGGCCTCGATGAGCAGTTCTTC
CASSFRSGLGLDEQFF
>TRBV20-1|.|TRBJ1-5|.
TGCAGTGCGGGGGACTTTTATAGCAATCAGCCCCAGCATTTT
CSAGDFYSNQPQHF
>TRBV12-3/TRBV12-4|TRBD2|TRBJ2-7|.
TGTGCCAGCAGTGGGGGGGAGGGCCGTATGGCGCAGTACTTC
CASSGGEGRMAQYF
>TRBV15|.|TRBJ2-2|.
TGTGCCACCGACAGGCACATGAACACCGGGGAGCTGTTTTTT
CATDRHMNTGELFF
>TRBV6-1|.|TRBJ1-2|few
TGTGCCAGCAGTGAAGACCTACACCCGGGGCGCTCTAACTATGGCTACACCTTC
CASSEDLHPGRSNYGYTF
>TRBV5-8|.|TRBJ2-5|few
TGTGCCAGCAGCTTGAAAACAGGCCGGGACCAAGAGACCCAGTACTTC
CASSLKTGRDQETQYF
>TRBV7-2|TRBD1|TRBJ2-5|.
TGTGCCAGCAGCTTAGCGCCAGGGACAGGGGGAGTTGGTGAGACCCAGTACTTC
CASSLAPGTGGVGETQYF
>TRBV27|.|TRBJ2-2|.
TGTGCCAGCACCCCCCGGGGCTACCCGAACACCGGGGAGCTGTTTTTT
CASTPRGYPNTGELFF
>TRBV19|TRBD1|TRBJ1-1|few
TGTGCCAGTAGTATAAAGTTGCAGGGGGGCACTGAAGCTTTCTTT
CASSIKLQGGTEAFF
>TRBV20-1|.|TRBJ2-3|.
TGCAGTGCTAATAACCCAACAGGGAGAGATACGCAGTATTTT
CSANNPTGRDTQYF
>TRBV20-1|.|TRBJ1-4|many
TGCAGTGCTAGAGATTGGCGGGATGGTGAAAAACTGTTTTTT
CSARDWRDGEKLFF
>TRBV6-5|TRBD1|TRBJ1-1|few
TGTGCCAGCAGTTACCCCGGGACAGAAATACAAGCTTTCTTT
CASSYPGTEIQAFF
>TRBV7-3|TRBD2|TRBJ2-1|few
TGTGCCAGCAGCTCCTCTACGGCGGGAGGTAGGAATGAGCAGTTCTTC
CASSSSTAGGRNEQFF
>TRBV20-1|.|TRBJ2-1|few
TGCAGTGCTGCCCCCGGTGGGCGGGCGTTCAATGAGCAGTTCTTC
CSAAPGGRAFNEQFF
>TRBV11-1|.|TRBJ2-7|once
TGTGCCAGCAGCTTATTTACGGGGGCTCACGAGCAGTACTTC
CASSLFTGAHEQYF
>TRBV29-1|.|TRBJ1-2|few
TGCAGCGTGCCCTCTGAGGGCAACTATGGCTACACCTTC
CSVPSEGNYGYTF
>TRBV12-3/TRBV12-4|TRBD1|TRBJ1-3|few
TGTGCCAGCAGCTACAGGACAGGGGGTGGAGGAAACACCATATATTTT
CASSYRTGGGGNTIYF
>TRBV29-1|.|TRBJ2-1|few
TGCAGCGTTGAAAGGTACGGATACAATGAGCAGTTCTTC
CSVERYGYNEQFF
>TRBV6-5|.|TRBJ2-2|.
TGTGCCAGCACCCTACACAGGGTGAACACCGGGGAGCTGTTTTTT
CASTLHRVNTGELFF
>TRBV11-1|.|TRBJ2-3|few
TGTGCCAGCGGGCCAATCGGGCGCACAGATACGCAGTATTTT
CASGPIGRTDTQYF
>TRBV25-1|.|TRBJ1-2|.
TGTGCCAGCAGTGAACAAGGGAGACTCAACTATGGCTACACCTTC
CASSEQGRLNYGYTF
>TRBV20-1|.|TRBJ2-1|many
TGCAGTGCTAGGAGGCGGGCCTACAATGAGCAGTTCTTC
CSARRRAYNEQFF
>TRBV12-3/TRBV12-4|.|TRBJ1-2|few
TGTGCCAGCAGTTCCACCCAGAACTATGGCTACACCTTC
CASSSTQNYGYTF
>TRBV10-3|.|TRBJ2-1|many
TGTGCCATCAGTAAAGAGCAGCCCGGGGGACAAGGGCAGTTCTTC
CAISKEQPGGQGQFF
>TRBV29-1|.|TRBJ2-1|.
TGCAGCGCCACACAGGGGAGGAATGAGCAGTTCTTC
CSATQGRNEQFF
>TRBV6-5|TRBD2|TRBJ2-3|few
TGTGCCAGCAGTTACGGTATTAGCGGGAACACAGATACGCAGTATTTT
CASSYGISGNTDTQYF
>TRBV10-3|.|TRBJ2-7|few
TGTGCCATCACTGACAGGCCGACCTACGAGCAGTACTTC
CAITDRPTYEQYF